The 30 T cell receptor beta chains below were found in one sample sequenced in a study of blood T cell repertoires in COVID-19. The table came from immunoSEQ multiplex PCR; TCRdb's copy has only in-frame clones and leaves some out. The table includes around 70,000 clones, approximately 83% detected once. The specimen sequenced was peripheral blood. The source of these receptors is a human donor in a cohort sampled during active COVID-19.

In its sample, this clone was seen a few times. The chain is built from TRBV25-1 and TRBJ2-5, with a tentative D call TRBD2 (6 bases). Germline-derived CDR1 and CDR2 are MGHDK and SYGVNS. The CDR3 is 13 amino acids. V was cut by 3 bases and J by 2 bases, with 7 bases left in between. CDR3 nucleotide sequence: TGTGCCAGCAGTGAGGGGGGTCAAGAGACCCAGTACTTC. Translation: CASSEGGQETQYF.

This sequence joins TRBV27 and TRBJ2-3; 8 bases fit TRBD2. Germline CDR1 is MNHEY and CDR2 is SMNVEV (reference sequence). V dropped 0 bases and J dropped 6; count of bases not matched to a gene: 5. The CDR3 length is 15 residues. Here the CDR3 DNA reads TGTGCCAGCAGTTTATCCATCAGCGGGAGCGATACGCAGTATTTT. It translates to CASSLSISGSDTQYF.

The V gene is TRBV6-6, the J gene TRBJ2-1, with 16 bases fitting TRBD2. The CDR3 contains 15 residues. J gave up 8 bases and V 4 bases, and 2 bases lay outside the gene matches. Germline CDR1 reads MNHNY; CDR2 reads SVGAGI (reference sequence). For the CDR3, the DNA is TGTGCCAGCAGTTTGGGACTAGCGGGGGGGGATGAGCAGTTCTTC. It specifies CASSLGLAGGDEQFF.

The genes are TRBV7-9 and TRBJ1-4; 7 bases line up with TRBD1. J was trimmed by 3 bases and V by 5 bases; bases with no gene match: 6. Germline V gene lookup returns CDR1 SEHNR and CDR2 FQNEAQ (reference sequence). CDR3 length: 15 amino acids. CDR3 residues: CASSALDRSNEKLFF. The CDR3 DNA is TGTGCCAGCAGCGCCCTGGACAGGTCTAATGAAAAACTGTTTTTT.

This rearrangement joins TRBV7-2 to TRBJ1-1, with D possibly TRBD1 on 6 matching bases. The CDR3 runs 15 residues. Trimming pared 1 base from V and 1 base from J, leaving 10 bases between. Germline-derived CDR1 and CDR2 are SGHTA and FQGNSA. The chain's CDR3 is CASSLVQGGNTEAFF. DNA of the CDR3: TGTGCCAGCAGCTTAGTACAGGGTGGGAACACTGAAGCTTTCTTT.

The chain carries TRBV19 and TRBJ1-5, with a tentative D call TRBD1 (6 bases). V was cut by 5 bases and J by 3 bases, with 14 bases left in between. The V gene's germline CDR1 is LNHDA and CDR2 SQIVND (reference sequence). The CDR3 covers 15 residues. Written as DNA, the CDR3 is TGTGCCAGTAGTCCCCGGGACACGGACAATCAGCCCCAGCATTTT. Protein sequence: CASSPRDTDNQPQHF.

This clone was picked up one time. V is TRBV18 and J is TRBJ1-1; the D is unclear. The germline gives CDR1 KGHSH, CDR2 LQKENI. V lost 3 bases and J 3 bases, leaving 8 bases between the germline ends. The CDR3 is 13 residues long. The CDR3 sequence is CASSPLRDTEAFF. The DNA for the CDR3 is TGTGCCAGCTCACCCCTGCGGGACACTGAAGCTTTCTTT.

The chain has TRBV11-2 and TRBJ2-3; D remains unclear. The CDR3 runs 17 residues. CDR1 SGHAT and CDR2 FQNNGV come from the germline V gene. V gave up 0 bases and J gave up 3 bases, with 16 bases separating them. CDR3 in DNA: TGTGCCAGCAGCTTAGATCGTCGGCAGGTTGCGACAGATACGCAGTATTTT. This gives the protein CASSLDRRQVATDTQYF.

This chain joins TRBV7-2 and TRBJ2-7, with D possibly matching TRBD1 (5 bases). The V end was cut by 5 bases, the J end by 1 base, with 9 bases between. This CDR3 is built from 13 residues. Per the germline V gene, CDR1 is SGHTA and CDR2 is FQGNSA. This CDR3 is CASSRQYSYEQYF. Written as DNA, the CDR3 is TGTGCCAGCAGCCGACAGTATTCCTACGAGCAGTACTTC. Combining the CDR3 with reference TRBV7-2 and TRBJ2-7 gives the whole variable domain GAGVSQSPSNKVTEKGKDVELRCDPISGHTALYWYRQSLGQGLEFLIYFQGNSAPDKSGLPSDRFSAERTGGSVSTLTIQRTQQEDSAVYLCASSRQYSYEQYFGPGTRLTVT.

The rearrangement links TRBV6-5 to TRBJ2-1, with 8 bases that match TRBD2. After removal of 6 bases from V and 10 bases from J, the junction contained 14 bases not matched to a gene. The V gene's germline CDR1 is MNHEY and CDR2 SVGAGI. The CDR3 covers 15 residues. CDR3 in DNA: TGTGCCAGCAGCCGCGGGGGGAAACGGGTCGGCGAGCAGTTCTTC. Amino acid sequence: CASSRGGKRVGEQFF.

The rearrangement joins TRBV5-1 to TRBJ1-1; D unclear. Trimming removed 1 base at V and 1 base at J, with 11 bases between. The CDR3 has 15 amino acids. Looked up from germline, CDR1 is SGHRS and CDR2 is YFSETQ. The CDR3 sequence: CASSLSGSSNTEAFF. For the CDR3, the DNA is TGCGCCAGCAGCTTGAGCGGGAGCTCGAACACTGAAGCTTTCTTT.

V usage is TRBV10-3 and J usage is TRBJ2-5, with TRBD1 as a possible D gene (6 bases). Per the germline V gene, CDR1 is ENHRY and CDR2 is SYGVKD. V shed 2 bases and J shed 6 bases, with 7 bases lying between them. The CDR3 covers 12 residues. CDR3 sequence: CAISEGGKTQYF. The DNA for the CDR3 is TGTGCCATCAGTGAGGGGGGCAAGACCCAGTACTTC.

This rearrangement joins TRBV29-1 to TRBJ2-3; D gene unclear. There are 13 residues in the CDR3. V lost 5 bases and J 2 bases, leaving 11 bases between the germline ends. Germline CDR1 and CDR2: SQVTM and ANQGSEA. The CDR3 here is CSVRLSLTDTQYF. DNA of the CDR3: TGCAGCGTTCGACTGTCACTCACAGATACGCAGTATTTT.

The chain combines TRBV4-1 with TRBJ1-5; 8 positions agree with TRBD1. The germline V gene encodes CDR1 MGHRA and CDR2 YSYEKL. V was clipped by 5 bases and J by 7 bases; unmatched bases: 10. The CDR3 is made up of 15 amino acids. The CDR3 loop reads CASSARQGKEQPQHF. CDR3 DNA: TGCGCCAGCAGCGCTCGACAGGGGAAGGAGCAGCCCCAGCATTTT.

This CDR3 reads CASSEATGGRNNEQFF. The CDR3 DNA reads TGTGCCAGCAGTGAAGCGACAGGGGGCCGCAACAATGAGCAGTTCTTC. The chain couples TRBV6-1 to TRBJ2-1, with 10 bases lining up with TRBD1. V was clipped by 0 bases and J by 5 bases; unmatched bases: 4. Germline CDR1 is MNHNS and CDR2 is SASEGT. This CDR3 region has 16 residues.

CDR3 loop: CASSQEGQGYEKLFF. DNA of the CDR3: TGCGCCAGCAGCCAAGAGGGACAGGGATACGAAAAACTGTTTTTT. V is TRBV4-1 and J is TRBJ1-4; 9 bases agree with TRBD1. The CDR3 is 15 residues long. V was clipped by 0 bases and J by 8 bases; unmatched bases: 4. The germline gives CDR1 MGHRA, CDR2 YSYEKL.

V gene TRBV5-6 combines with J gene TRBJ1-1, with D possibly matching TRBD1 (6 bases). V lost 3 bases, J lost 2 bases, and 11 bases lay in between. The CDR3 runs to 14 residues. The V gene's germline CDR1 is SGHDT and CDR2 YYEEEE. The DNA for the CDR3 is TGTGCCAGCAGCTGGGAACAGGGTAACACTGAAGCTTTCTTT. It encodes CASSWEQGNTEAFF.

The V and J genes are TRBV6-5 and TRBJ2-7; the match to TRBD2 covers 9 bases. Germline V gene lookup returns CDR1 MNHEY and CDR2 SVGAGI. The CDR3 contains 14 residues. Trimming removed 2 bases from V and 5 bases from J; junction bases left unmatched: 4. The chain's CDR3 is CASSYGRGGHEQYF. CDR3 in DNA: TGTGCCAGCAGTTACGGGCGGGGGGGCCACGAGCAGTACTTC.

The rearrangement joins TRBV19 to TRBJ1-2; a possible D gene is TRBD1 (6 bases). V dropped 1 base and J dropped 5 bases, with 11 bases sitting between them. The CDR3 covers 14 residues. In germline, CDR1 is LNHDA, CDR2 SQIVND (reference sequence). The CDR3 bases are TGTGCCAGTAGTATAGGGACTCAGGGGTATGGCTACACCTTC. This gives the protein CASSIGTQGYGYTF.

This clone has just a few counts. The J gene is TRBJ1-2, the V gene TRBV4-1; 8 bases are a match to TRBD1. CDR3 length: 14 residues. Unmatched junction bases numbered 7, after V lost 4 bases and J lost 6 bases. The germline V gene has CDR1 MGHRA and CDR2 YSYEKL. CDR3 loop: CASSRRQGRDGYTF. The CDR3 bases are TGCGCCAGCAGCCGCAGACAGGGGAGGGATGGCTACACCTTC.

This clone was seen once. This rearrangement joins TRBV24-1 to TRBJ2-3, with 12 bases matching TRBD1. Germline V gives CDR1 KGHDR, CDR2 SFDVKD. The J segment lost 1 base and the V segment lost 3 bases, leaving 4 bases of the junction unmatched. The CDR3 covers 17 residues. CDR3 in DNA: TGTGCCACCAGTGATACCGGGACAGGGGGCGGCACAGATACGCAGTATTTT. It translates to CATSDTGTGGGTDTQYF.

This clone was picked up one time. The rearrangement joins TRBV5-1 to TRBJ2-7, with TRBD1 matching over 7 bases. The CDR3 spans 14 residues. V gave up 0 bases and J gave up 5 bases; unmatched junction bases: 5. Germline V gene data show CDR1 as SGHRS and CDR2 as YFSETQ. As DNA, the CDR3 is TGCGCCAGCAGCTTGGAGAGAGGGGGCAACGAGCAGTACTTC. Translating it yields CASSLERGGNEQYF.

The rearrangement uses TRBV18 and TRBJ1-4, with TRBD1 matching 7 bases. Trimming removed 2 bases from V and 7 bases from J; junction bases left unmatched: 13. Germline CDR1 and CDR2: KGHSH and LQKENI. There are 17 residues in the CDR3. The CDR3 protein is CASSPSGPQGVGEKLFF. CDR3 sequence (DNA): TGTGCCAGCTCACCAAGCGGACCCCAGGGGGTCGGTGAAAAACTGTTTTTT.

This chain uses TRBV7-2 with TRBJ2-7, with a weak D call TRBD1 (6 bases). V was shortened by 3 bases and J by 0 bases, with 9 bases between the two germline ends. CDR3 length: 14 residues. CDR1 and CDR2 (germline): SGHTA, FQGNSA. The chain's CDR3 is CASSFGTSSYEQYF. The CDR3 DNA follows: TGTGCCAGCAGCTTCGGGACAAGCTCCTACGAGCAGTACTTC.

The chain employs TRBV6-6 and TRBJ1-4, with D uncertain. The V end was cut by 6 bases, the J end by 4 bases, with 6 bases between. The CDR3 is made up of 12 amino acids. Germline V CDR1 and CDR2: MNHNY, SVGAGI (reference sequence). The chain's CDR3 is CASSGGNEKLFF. The CDR3 bases are TGTGCCAGCAGCGGAGGTAATGAAAAACTGTTTTTT.

The chain joins TRBV12-3 or TRBV12-4 to TRBJ2-1; weak D call: TRBD2 (7 bases). V was shortened by 2 bases and J by 9 bases, with 8 bases between the two germline ends. This CDR3 spans 12 amino acids. CDR3 sequence reads: CASSLRGGEQFF. The CDR3 DNA is TGTGCCAGCAGTTTAAGGGGGGGTGAGCAGTTCTTC.

This clone has a single count. The chain recombines TRBV30 with TRBJ1-1; D is perhaps TRBD1 (5 bases). Germline V gives CDR1 GTSNPN, CDR2 SVGIG (reference sequence). This CDR3 is 17 amino acids long. V lost 2 bases to trimming and J lost 0 bases, with 19 bases between them. The CDR3 loop reads CAWSYPQGGRVNTEAFF. The CDR3 bases are TGTGCCTGGAGTTACCCGCAGGGCGGTCGGGTGAACACTGAAGCTTTCTTT. Full variable domain (missing parts from reference TRBV30 and TRBJ1-1): SQTIHQWPATLVQPVGSPLSLECTVEGTSNPNLYWYRQAAGRGLQLLFYSVGIGQISSEVPQNLSASRPQDRQFILSSKKLLLSDSGFYLCAWSYPQGGRVNTEAFFGQGTRLTVV.

A few counts support this clone. The J gene is TRBJ2-3, the V gene TRBV7-8, with TRBD2 identical over 13 bases. Germline V gives CDR1 SGHVS, CDR2 FQNEAQ. Losses at the gene ends were 3 bases for V and 0 bases for J; bases not matched to a gene: 12. The CDR3 extends over 20 amino acids. CDR3 sequence reads: CASSFGGLAGLVSSTDTQYF. DNA of the CDR3: TGTGCCAGCAGCTTCGGGGGACTAGCGGGGTTGGTGTCTAGCACAGATACGCAGTATTTT.

The chain uses TRBV7-2 and TRBJ1-4, with TRBD1 matching over 7 bases. This CDR3 contains 17 residues. CDR1 and CDR2 (germline): SGHTA, FQGNSA. V dropped 1 base and J dropped 3; count of bases not matched to a gene: 8. CDR3: CASSLDSTGVANEKLFF. CDR3 DNA: TGTGCCAGCAGCTTAGATTCAACAGGGGTAGCTAATGAAAAACTGTTTTTT. The full variable domain, its missing parts supplied by reference TRBV7-2 and TRBJ1-4, is GAGVSQSPSNKVTEKGKDVELRCDPISGHTALYWYRQSLGQGLEFLIYFQGNSAPDKSGLPSDRFSAERTGGSVSTLTIQRTQQEDSAVYLCASSLDSTGVANEKLFFGSGTQLSVL.

This clone was observed a few times. The chain employs TRBV4-1 and TRBJ2-7; 9 bases align to TRBD1. The germline V gene encodes CDR1 MGHRA and CDR2 YSYEKL. The CDR3 runs to 17 residues. Losses at the gene ends were 4 bases for V and 4 bases for J; bases not matched to a gene: 14. The CDR3, as DNA: TGCGCCAGCAGCCCGCGCGCGGGGACAGGGCGCAATTACGAGCAGTACTTC. This encodes CASSPRAGTGRNYEQYF.